What follows describes a single T cell receptor beta chain. The CDR3 extends over 13 amino acids. The germline gives CDR1 WSHSY, CDR2 SAAADI. With 8 bases removed from V and 1 base from J, the gap between germline ends came to 11 bases. In the original processing: Scientists estimated how many nucleated cells there were by amplifying reference gene primers. Measured with immunoSEQ multiplex PCR; TCRdb has only the in-frame clones, and not every one. V, J and clone size are taken as reported in that table, and D and trimming were inferred from the DNA itself. The profile shows about 85,000 clones, nearly 90% of them singletons. This sample is part of a study of blood T cell repertoires in COVID-19.

The receptor was derived from a woman older than 75 with active or convalescent COVID-19. The sequencing input was peripheral blood. The chain couples TRBV10-2 to TRBJ1-1, with a tentative D call TRBD1 (6 bases). In nucleotides, the CDR3 is TGCGCCAGCTCGAAGACAGGGAACACTGAAGCTTTCTTT. Amino acid sequence: CASSKTGNTEAFF.